The entry below describes one TCR beta chain. What it binds is not known. Both 60 Vbeta primers and 13 Jbeta primers went into the PCR. Clones were read by immunoSEQ multiplex PCR, and TCRdb kept only the in-frame ones, dropping some. The sample includes some 55,000 clones, about 80% of them seen just once. The data originate from a study of cytomegalovirus exposure and HLA in healthy donors. Broader study findings: Likely technical artifact: a cluster of highly shared sequence variants.

Trimming took 7 bases from V and 7 from J; bases not matched to a gene: 7. The CDR3 has 14 amino acids. CDR1 and CDR2 (germline): ENHRY, SYGVKD. The genes are TRBV10-3 and TRBJ2-1, with TRBD1 identical over 10 bases. This TCR was sampled from a man in his forties or fifties in good health and CMV-seronegative. The sample consisted of PBMCs. CDR3 amino acids: CAIKGTDRGNEQFF. Written as DNA, the CDR3 is TGTGCCATCAAAGGGACGGACAGGGGGAATGAGCAGTTCTTC.